The rows below give T cell receptor beta chains drawn from one sample of a study of cytomegalovirus exposure and HLA in healthy donors. Using immunoSEQ multiplex PCR, the repertoire was profiled, and TCRdb retains in-frame clones only, with some absent. This table holds 80,000 to 100,000 clones. Sequencing was carried out using PBMCs. Source of these receptors: a woman aged 25 to 45 in good health and CMV-seronegative. The CDR3 runs from the conserved cysteine through the conserved F or W. A D gene is named only where the DNA matches it firmly.

d_call	j_call	v_call	cdr3_aa	cdr3_nt
.	TRBJ1-2	TRBV19	CASHDSYGYTF	TGTGCCAGCCATGACAGCTATGGCTACACCTTC
.	TRBJ1-1	TRBV5-4	CASSYLQGQNTEAFF	TGTGCCAGCAGCTATCTACAGGGACAGAACACTGAAGCTTTCTTT
TRBD2	TRBJ2-3	TRBV4-1	CASSQVSGVKYF	TGCGCCAGCAGCCAAGTAAGCGGGGTGAAGTATTTT
.	TRBJ1-3	TRBV28	CASTSSGSGNTIYF	TGTGCCAGCACATCATCAGGGTCTGGAAACACCATATATTTT
TRBD1	TRBJ2-7	TRBV2	CASHRDRAYEQYF	TGTGCCAGCCACCGGGACAGAGCCTACGAGCAGTACTTC
.	TRBJ1-3	TRBV6-1	CASSEDAGDGGNTIYF	TGTGCCAGCAGTGAAGACGCGGGGGACGGAGGAAACACCATATATTTT
.	TRBJ1-1	TRBV27	CASGTRATQGTEAFF	TGTGCCAGCGGGACCCGGGCGACACAGGGAACTGAAGCTTTCTTT
TRBD2	TRBJ2-7	TRBV6-5	CASSQRAGERDEQYF	TGTGCCAGCAGTCAACGCGCGGGGGAAAGAGACGAGCAGTACTTC
TRBD2	TRBJ2-7	TRBV6-6	CASSLPGGAYEQYF	TGTGCCAGCAGTCTTCCCGGGGGGGCCTACGAGCAGTACTTC
TRBD2	TRBJ2-1	TRBV7-8	CASSLAGGYNEQFF	TGTGCCAGCAGCTTGGCGGGGGGTTACAATGAGCAGTTCTTC
TRBD1	TRBJ1-4	TRBV29-1	CSGRTGGGEKLFF	TGCAGCGGGAGGACAGGGGGTGGTGAAAAACTGTTTTTT
.	TRBJ1-3	TRBV5-6	CASSRGNGNTIYF	TGTGCCAGCAGCCGGGGAAATGGAAACACCATATATTTT
.	TRBJ1-6	TRBV4-1	CASSQVVSLPFYNSPLHF	TGCGCCAGCAGCCAAGTCGTTAGCTTGCCCTTCTATAATTCACCCCTCCACTTT
.	TRBJ2-7	TRBV7-2	CASSLVPETYEQYF	TGTGCCAGCAGCTTAGTTCCAGAAACCTACGAGCAGTACTTC
.	TRBJ1-4	TRBV5-1	CASSLVAGTNEKLFF	TGCGCCAGCAGCTTGGTTGCAGGGACTAATGAAAAACTGTTTTTT
.	TRBJ2-5	TRBV21-1	CASSSREQEETQYF	TGTGCCAGCAGCTCAAGGGAACAGGAAGAGACCCAGTACTTC
.	TRBJ2-7	TRBV9	CASSVGPGGSGMYEQYF	TGTGCCAGCAGCGTAGGGCCAGGGGGGAGCGGTATGTACGAGCAGTACTTC
.	TRBJ2-3	TRBV15	CATSRGELASSTDTQYF	TGTGCCACCAGCAGAGGAGAGCTAGCGAGTAGCACAGATACGCAGTATTTT
TRBD1	TRBJ1-1	TRBV10-3	CAISEGQGPRAFF	TGTGCCATCAGTGAGGGACAGGGCCCAAGAGCTTTCTTT
.	TRBJ2-7	TRBV5-4	CASSPEHRVHEQYF	TGTGCCAGCAGCCCTGAACACAGGGTCCACGAGCAGTACTTC
TRBD2	TRBJ2-1	TRBV7-2	CASSLSSGGPLSNEQFF	TGTGCCAGCAGCCTTTCTAGCGGGGGCCCCCTCAGCAATGAGCAGTTCTTC
.	TRBJ2-1	TRBV27	CASSLYQRAYNEQFF	TGTGCCAGCAGTTTATACCAGCGCGCCTACAATGAGCAGTTCTTC
.	TRBJ2-7	TRBV7-8	CASTGSSYEQYF	TGTGCCAGCACGGGGTCCTCCTACGAGCAGTACTTC